This TCR beta chain is drawn from a study of blood T cell repertoires in COVID-19. The protocol was immunoSEQ multiplex PCR, while the TCRdb copy is restricted to in-frame clones and leaves out a portion. The sample holds 150,000 to 160,000 clones, roughly 80% seen once. V trimming: 4 bases; J trimming: 4 bases; junction bases outside the gene matches: 17. The CDR3 consists of 18 residues. Germline V gene sequence: CDR1 SGDLS, CDR2 YYNGEE. This sequence joins TRBV9 and TRBJ2-5, with 9 bases fitting TRBD2. The receptor comes from a woman aged 60-75 years with acute or convalescent COVID-19. Sequenced: peripheral blood. The CDR3 DNA sequence: TGTGCCAGCAGCTTAGGGCTGGCAGGCGCGGGGGGGCCAGAGACCCAGTACTTC. Translation gives CASSLGLAGAGGPETQYF.